Below are 21 T cell receptor beta chains sequenced from a single sample in a study of blood T cell repertoires in COVID-19. Using immunoSEQ multiplex PCR, the repertoire was profiled, and TCRdb retains in-frame clones only, with some absent. Of 70,000 or so clones in the sample, more than 70% were seen once. Sequencing input: peripheral blood. Source of these receptors: a man in his forties or fifties with acute or convalescent COVID-19.

The chain carries TRBV30 and TRBJ1-1; tentative D call: TRBD1 (5 bases). Trimming removed 1 base at V and 1 base at J, with 7 bases between. This CDR3 has 13 residues. Germline lookup yields CDR1 GTSNPN and CDR2 SVGIG (reference sequence). CDR3 sequence (DNA): TGTGCCTGGAGTGCAGGGTGGAACACTGAAGCTTTCTTT. Its protein is CAWSAGWNTEAFF.

This rearrangement joins TRBV3-1 (or the pseudogene TRBV3-2) to TRBJ2-7, with D possibly being TRBD2 (5 bases). Germline lookup yields CDR1 LGHDT and CDR2 YNNKEL (reference sequence). With 7 bases removed from V and 6 bases from J, the gap between germline ends came to 13 bases. The CDR3 consists of 12 residues. CDR3 residues: CASMGDGAEQYF. In DNA form, the CDR3 reads TGTGCCAGCATGGGAGATGGTGCCGAGCAGTACTTC.

The sample holds a few counts of this clone. V is TRBV11-1 and J is TRBJ1-1, with D unresolved. The V end was cut by 1 base, the J end by 3 bases, with 9 bases between. Germline CDR1 SGHAT, CDR2 FQDESV (reference sequence). The length of the CDR3 is 14 residues. CDR3 protein: CASSLGGAYTEAFF. As DNA, the CDR3 is TGTGCCAGCAGCTTAGGAGGAGCATACACTGAAGCTTTCTTT.

The V gene is TRBV19, the J gene TRBJ1-4, with D perhaps matching TRBD1 (5 bases). The CDR3 is made up of 13 amino acids. Germline CDR1 LNHDA, CDR2 SQIVND (reference sequence). Trimming took off 5 bases at V and 8 bases at J, with 12 bases between the two ends. CDR3 protein: CASSSPKGEKLFF. DNA for the CDR3: TGTGCCAGTAGTTCCCCAAAGGGGGAAAAACTGTTTTTT. The full variable domain, its missing parts supplied by reference TRBV19 and TRBJ1-4, is DGGITQSPKYLFRKEGQNVTLSCEQNLNHDAMYWYRQDPGQGLRLIYYSQIVNDFQKGDIAEGYSVSREKKESFPLTVTSAQKNPTAFYLCASSSPKGEKLFFGSGTQLSVL.

In this sample, this clone turned up once. The rearrangement joins TRBV6-5 to TRBJ1-1; D uncertain. Germline-derived CDR1 and CDR2 are MNHEY and SVGAGI. The CDR3 runs to 14 residues. Deletions cut 2 bases from V and 10 bases from J, with 17 bases between. The CDR3 DNA reads TGTGCCAGCAGTTACACCGGACGGACTGAGGGAGCTTTCTTT. This gives the protein CASSYTGRTEGAFF.

The chain joins TRBV7-3 to TRBJ1-1, with unresolved D. Germline loops: CDR1 SGHTA, CDR2 FQGTGA. The CDR3 loop spans 13 amino acids. The V end lost 4 bases, the J end lost 0 bases, and 6 bases lay between the germline ends. This CDR3 is CASSSHMNTEAFF. The CDR3 bases are TGTGCCAGCAGCTCACACATGAACACTGAAGCTTTCTTT.

V gene TRBV5-8 combines with J gene TRBJ2-3; TRBD1 agrees at 8 bases. The V and J ends lost 4 bases and 2 bases, in that order; junction bases with no gene match: 6. The CDR3 loop spans 15 amino acids. Germline V gene data show CDR1 as SGHTS and CDR2 as YDEGEE. DNA of the CDR3: TGTGCCAGCAGCAGGACAGGGACTTTCACAGATACGCAGTATTTT. It encodes CASSRTGTFTDTQYF. Combining the CDR3 with reference TRBV5-8 and TRBJ2-3 gives the whole variable domain EAGVTQSPTHLIKTRGQQATLRCSPISGHTSVYWYQQALGLGLQFLLWYDEGEERNRGNFPPRFSGRQFPNYSSELNVNALELEDSALYLCASSRTGTFTDTQYFGPGTRLTVL.

This rearrangement joins TRBV6-5 to TRBJ2-1, with 10 bases fitting TRBD2. Losses at the gene ends were 7 bases for V and 2 bases for J; bases not matched to a gene: 5. Germline lookup yields CDR1 MNHEY and CDR2 SVGAGI. This CDR3 region has 15 residues. The CDR3 coding sequence is TGTGCCAGCAAGGTGCTAGCGGGAGCCTACAATGAGCAGTTCTTC. Protein product: CASKVLAGAYNEQFF.

The rearrangement links TRBV5-1 to TRBJ2-7; 9 positions agree with TRBD1. The CDR3 contains 16 residues. V lost 3 bases and J lost 7; bases outside the gene matches: 14. CDR1 and CDR2 from the germline V gene are SGHRS and YFSETQ. The CDR3 sequence: CASSWETGQGEREQYF. The CDR3 region has the DNA TGCGCCAGCAGCTGGGAAACGGGACAGGGAGAGAGGGAGCAGTACTTC.

The rearrangement uses TRBV27 and TRBJ2-7; D is possibly TRBD2 (6 bases). The V gene's germline CDR1 is MNHEY and CDR2 SMNVEV (reference sequence). The V end lost 5 bases, the J end lost 6 bases, and 8 bases lay between the germline ends. The CDR3 has 11 residues. The CDR3 DNA follows: TGTGCCAGCAGTATGCGGGGCGAGCAGTACTTC. Protein sequence: CASSMRGEQYF.

The chain joins TRBV24-1 to TRBJ2-1; tentatively, D is TRBD2 (7 bases). Germline CDR1 is KGHDR and CDR2 is SFDVKD. V was pared by 3 bases and J by 7 bases, with 15 bases between. The CDR3 extends over 15 amino acids. The CDR3 sequence: CATSDRAGARNEQFF. The CDR3 DNA follows: TGTGCCACCAGTGATCGGGCGGGGGCAAGAAATGAGCAGTTCTTC.

CDR3 bases: TGTGCCAGCAGTGAGCCTACCGCAGGGATCCGTTCACCCCTCCACTTT. The encoded protein is CASSEPTAGIRSPLHF. This chain connects TRBV6-1 to TRBJ1-6, with D possibly matching TRBD1 (5 bases). The V end lost 3 bases, the J end lost 9 bases, and 18 bases lay between the germline ends. The CDR3 totals 16 residues. The germline V gene encodes CDR1 MNHNS and CDR2 SASEGT.

The chain employs TRBV6-5 and TRBJ2-3; 12 nucleotides align to TRBD2. J gave up 4 bases and V 6 bases, and 5 bases lay outside the gene matches. The CDR3 consists of 15 residues. Germline V lookup: CDR1 MNHEY, CDR2 SVGAGI. The chain's CDR3 is CASSRTSGAADTQYF. As DNA, the CDR3 is TGTGCCAGCAGCCGGACTAGCGGGGCGGCAGATACGCAGTATTTT.

J is TRBJ1-2 and V is TRBV19; D may be TRBD1 (6 bases). Germline CDR1 reads LNHDA; CDR2 reads SQIVND (reference sequence). V lost 6 bases, J lost 3 bases, and 11 bases lay in between. The CDR3 loop spans 13 amino acids. In DNA form, the CDR3 reads TGTGCCAGTAGGGACAGCAACTACTATGGCTACACCTTC. This sequence encodes CASRDSNYYGYTF.

The chain recombines TRBV4-1 with TRBJ1-4; D not resolved. V was pared by 4 bases and J by 4 bases, with 10 bases between. This CDR3 contains 14 residues. Looked up from germline, CDR1 is MGHRA and CDR2 is YSYEKL. This CDR3 is CASSPNRINEKLFF. DNA for the CDR3: TGCGCCAGCAGCCCGAACAGAATTAATGAAAAACTGTTTTTT.

Only a few counts were recorded for this clone. The chain uses TRBV7-8 and TRBJ2-7, with D perhaps matching TRBD1 (9 bases). Trimming took 7 bases from V and 3 from J, leaving 25 bases between them. This CDR3 contains 17 residues. Germline V gene sequence: CDR1 SGHVS, CDR2 FQNEAQ. CDR3 sequence (DNA): TGTGCCAGCACGCCGGGACAGGGCTTCGGGACTAGCTACGAGCAGTACTTC. It encodes CASTPGQGFGTSYEQYF.

The chain joins TRBV7-9 to TRBJ1-1; 11 bases align to TRBD1. CDR3 length equals 19 residues. The J segment lost 0 bases and the V segment lost 5 bases, leaving 14 bases of the junction unmatched. Per germline, CDR1 SEHNR and CDR2 FQNEAQ (reference sequence). The CDR3 is CASSAPIPGQGAMNTEAFF. DNA of the CDR3: TGTGCCAGCAGCGCACCGATACCAGGACAGGGGGCAATGAACACTGAAGCTTTCTTT.

V is TRBV5-1 and J is TRBJ2-3, with TRBD2 matching 7 bases. Trimming took 4 bases from V and 2 from J; bases not matched to a gene: 4. The V gene's germline CDR1 is SGHRS and CDR2 YFSETQ. CDR3 length: 14 amino acids. The CDR3, as DNA: TGCGCCAGCAGCCCCGGGACTATCACAGATACGCAGTATTTT. Amino acids: CASSPGTITDTQYF.

CDR3 amino acids: CASSQDWGGAGFWTF. The CDR3 nucleotides are TGCGCCAGCAGCCAAGATTGGGGGGGGGCGGGGTTCTGGACCTTC. The chain has TRBV4-1 and TRBJ1-2; perhaps TRBD1 as D (6 bases). CDR1 is MGHRA, CDR2 YSYEKL, per germline. V lost 0 bases, J lost 14 bases, and 22 bases lay in between. This CDR3 has 15 residues.

The chain links TRBV10-3 to TRBJ2-7; TRBD1 might be the D (5 bases). From germline, CDR1 is ENHRY and CDR2 SYGVKD. V lost 6 bases and J lost 2, with 8 bases in between. The CDR3 length is 12 residues. CDR3 residues: CAIRTVTYEQYF. The CDR3 DNA sequence: TGTGCCATCAGGACAGTCACCTACGAGCAGTACTTC.

The chain couples TRBV9 to TRBJ2-3; TRBD2 is a possible D gene (5 bases). CDR3 length: 13 residues. Germline CDR1 SGDLS, CDR2 YYNGEE. V was cut by 0 bases and J by 3 bases, with 5 bases left in between. CDR3 sequence reads: CASSVGGTDTQYF. CDR3 nucleotide sequence: TGTGCCAGCAGCGTAGGAGGGACAGATACGCAGTATTTT.